The next 4 T cell receptor beta chains were all read from a single sample in a study of cytomegalovirus exposure and HLA in healthy donors (dated by TCRdb to 2015 to 2018). Libraries were prepared through the immunoSEQ multiplex PCR assay. A mixture of 60 forward primers for TCR Vbeta segments and 13 reverse primers for TCR Jbeta segments was used in the multiplex PCR. TCRdb took over this immuneACCESS table, retaining in-frame rearrangements with V and J assigned. Such tables are incomplete; in checked studies, under half of the missing clones stem from an unresolved V gene, and the remainder is unexplained. This sample has about 83,000 clones in its table, and roughly 76% of those were observed once. Approximately 1.9% of the sample is in the top ten clones. Sequenced: PBMCs. Receptors were obtained from a young woman in good health and CMV-seronegative.

This rearrangement joins TRBV28 to TRBJ1-5; the match to TRBD1 covers 7 bases. The V gene end was trimmed by 10 bases and the J gene end by 2 bases; junction bases not matched to a gene: 8. The CDR3 contains 14 residues. CDR1 MDHEN and CDR2 SYDVKM come from the germline V gene. The CDR3 sequence is CAIATGNGNQPQHF. In DNA, the CDR3 is TGTGCCATAGCGACAGGGAACGGCAATCAGCCCCAGCATTTT.

The chain carries TRBV28 and TRBJ1-5; 9 nucleotides match TRBD1. Per germline, CDR1 MDHEN and CDR2 SYDVKM. The V and J ends lost 5 bases and 5 bases, in that order; junction bases with no gene match: 10. The CDR3 totals 16 residues. The CDR3 nucleotides read TGTGCCAGCAGTCCTCCACGGACAGGGGTCTATCAGCCCCAGCATTTT. Translating gives CASSPPRTGVYQPQHF.

The chain joins TRBV5-1 to TRBJ2-1, with D possibly called TRBD1 or TRBD2 (5 bases each). In germline, CDR1 is SGHRS, CDR2 YFSETQ. The V end lost 4 bases, the J end lost 8 bases, and 16 bases lay between the germline ends. The CDR3 runs to 14 residues. In nucleotides, the CDR3 is TGCGCCAGCAGCCTGGGAGTAGGGGTATATGAGCAGTTCTTC. It codes for CASSLGVGVYEQFF.

The V call is TRBV2, the J call TRBJ2-1; 10 nucleotides line up with TRBD2. The length of the CDR3 is 14 residues. CDR1 and CDR2 from the germline V gene are SNHLY and FYNNEI. Trimming cost V 5 bases and J 7 bases; bases outside gene matches: 5. The CDR3 region is CASSRAGGRNEQFF. The CDR3 DNA follows: TGTGCCAGCAGTAGAGCGGGAGGGCGTAATGAGCAGTTCTTC.